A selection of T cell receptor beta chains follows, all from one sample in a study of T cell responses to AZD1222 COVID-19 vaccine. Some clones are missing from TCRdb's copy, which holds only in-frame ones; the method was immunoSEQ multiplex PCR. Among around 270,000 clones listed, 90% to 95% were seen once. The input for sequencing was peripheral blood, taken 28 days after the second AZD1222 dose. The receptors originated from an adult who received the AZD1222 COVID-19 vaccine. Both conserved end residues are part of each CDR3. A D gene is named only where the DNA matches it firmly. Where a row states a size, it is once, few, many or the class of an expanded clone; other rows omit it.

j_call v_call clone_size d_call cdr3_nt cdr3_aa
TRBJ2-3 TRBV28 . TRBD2 TGTGCCAGCAGCCCCCCCTTAGCGGGAGATTTAAGTACGCAGTATTTT CASSPPLAGDLSTQYF
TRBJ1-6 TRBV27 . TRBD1 TGTGCCAGCAGTTTAGTCCCCGACAGGACAGGCTATAATTCACCCCTCCACTTT CASSLVPDRTGYNSPLHF
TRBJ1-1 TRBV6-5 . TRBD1 TGTGCCAGCAGTCCCGGGACAGGGAACACTGAAGCTTTCTTT CASSPGTGNTEAFF
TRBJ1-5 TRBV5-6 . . TGTGCCAGCAGCTTGGCTCGAGGGCCCCAGCATTTT CASSLARGPQHF
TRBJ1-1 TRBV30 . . TGTGCCTCAACCCGGGGGGCCGGGGTCACTGAAGCTTTCTTT CASTRGAGVTEAFF
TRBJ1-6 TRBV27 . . TGTGCCAGCAGTTTATCTACAGGGAAGAGGAATTCACCCCTCCACTTT CASSLSTGKRNSPLHF
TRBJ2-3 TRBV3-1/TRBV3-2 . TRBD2 TGTGCCAGCAGCCGAGCGGGGGAACAGGGTACGCAGTATTTT CASSRAGEQGTQYF
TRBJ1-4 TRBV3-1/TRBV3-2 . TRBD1 TGTGCCAGCAGCCATACCGGGACAGGGGCCGGGGCCAAACTGTTTTTT CASSHTGTGAGAKLFF
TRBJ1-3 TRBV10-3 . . TGTGCCATCAGTGAGGGGGTGAGCTCTGGAAACACCATATATTTT CAISEGVSSGNTIYF
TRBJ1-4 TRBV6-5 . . TGTGCCACCCAGGGGTCCCGGAGTAATGAAAAACTGTTTTTT CATQGSRSNEKLFF
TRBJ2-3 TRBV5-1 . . TGCGCCAGCAGCTTGAGTGACAGGAGGACAGATACGCAGTATTTT CASSLSDRRTDTQYF
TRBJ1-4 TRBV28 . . TGTGCCAGCAGTGCACCGGGGCAGGGGAATGAAAAACTGTTTTTT CASSAPGQGNEKLFF
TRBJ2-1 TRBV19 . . TGTGCCAGTAGTACCCCGGGAGAGGGCAATGAGCAGTTCTTC CASSTPGEGNEQFF
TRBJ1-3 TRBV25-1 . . TGTGCCAGCAGTGAATCCGGCATCGCTGGAAACACCATATATTTT CASSESGIAGNTIYF
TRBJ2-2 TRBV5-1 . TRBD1 TGCGCCAGCCAGAGCAGGGGGCTTGGCACCGGGGAGCTGTTTTTT CASQSRGLGTGELFF
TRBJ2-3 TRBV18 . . TGTGCCAGCTCACTCACAGATACGCAGTATTTT CASSLTDTQYF
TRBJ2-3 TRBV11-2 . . TGTGCCAGCAGTTCTAGTGGAGATACGCAGTATTTT CASSSSGDTQYF
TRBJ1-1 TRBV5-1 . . TGCGCCAGCAGCTTGGTTGGACAGAAGAATACTGAAGCTTTCTTT CASSLVGQKNTEAFF
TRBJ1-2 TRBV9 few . TGTGCCAGCAGCGTTAGGGGGACGTCCTATGGCTACACCTTC CASSVRGTSYGYTF
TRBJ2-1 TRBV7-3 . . TGTGCCAGCAGCCCCTTGGGGAGCTCCTACAATGAGCAGTTCTTC CASSPLGSSYNEQFF
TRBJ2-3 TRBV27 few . TGTGCCAGCAGTTTATCCAGGCCCGATACGCAGTATTTT CASSLSRPDTQYF
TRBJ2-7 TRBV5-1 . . TGCGCCAGCAGCTTAACAGCAACCTACGAGCAGTACTTC CASSLTATYEQYF
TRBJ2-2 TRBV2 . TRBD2 TGTGCCAGCAGAGGGGCAGCGGGGGGGCTGGACACCGGGGAGCTGTTTTTT CASRGAAGGLDTGELFF
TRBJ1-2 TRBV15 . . TGTGCCACCAGCAGAGGCGGGACTAAAGGGGGCTACACCTTC CATSRGGTKGGYTF
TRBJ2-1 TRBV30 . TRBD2 TGTGCCTGGATTACGGGGGGAGTCTCCTACAATGAGCAGTTCTTC CAWITGGVSYNEQFF
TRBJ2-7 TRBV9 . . TGTGCCAGCAGCCCCTGGGACGAATCCTACGAGCAGTACTTC CASSPWDESYEQYF
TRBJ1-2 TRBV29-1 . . TGCAGCGTTGCTGGGTCAGGGGCGCCTATGGATGGCTACACCTTC CSVAGSGAPMDGYTF
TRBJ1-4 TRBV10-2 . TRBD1 TGCGCCAGCAGTGATCGGGACAGGGGAGAAAAACTGTTTTTT CASSDRDRGEKLFF
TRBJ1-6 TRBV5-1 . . TGCGCCAGCAGCTTGGCCCAGGGCTGGAATTCACCCCTCCACTTT CASSLAQGWNSPLHF
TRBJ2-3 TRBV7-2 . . TGTGCCAGCATCGATCGCACAGATACGCAGTATTTT CASIDRTDTQYF
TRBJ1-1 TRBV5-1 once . TGCGCCAGCAGCTTGAATCTCGTGGAGGTGAACACTGAAGCTTTCTTT CASSLNLVEVNTEAFF
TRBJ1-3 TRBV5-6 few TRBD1 TGTGCCAGCAGCCCCGATCCGGGACAGGGGGCCTCTGGAAACACCATATATTTT CASSPDPGQGASGNTIYF
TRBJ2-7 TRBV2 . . TGTGCCAGCAGTGACGAATACTTCTCCTCCTACGAGCAGTACTTC CASSDEYFSSYEQYF
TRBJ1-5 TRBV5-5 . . TGTGCCAGCAGCACCGGGGACATTTATAGCAATCAGCCCCAGCATTTT CASSTGDIYSNQPQHF
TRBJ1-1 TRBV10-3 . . TGTGCCATCAGTGACGGACTGCTCGCTTTCTTT CAISDGLLAFF
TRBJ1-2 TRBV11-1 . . TGTGCCAGCAGCTCGAGGGCTAACTATGGCTACACCTTC CASSSRANYGYTF
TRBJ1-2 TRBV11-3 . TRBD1 TGTGCCAGCAGCAAGCACCCACAGGGGGAGTATGGCTACACCTTC CASSKHPQGEYGYTF
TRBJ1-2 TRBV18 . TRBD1 TGTGCCAGCTCACCATCCAGGGGGCAGGCCTATGGCTACACCTTC CASSPSRGQAYGYTF
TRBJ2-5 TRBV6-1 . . TGTGCCAGCAGTGAACGGAGGGGGATGGAGACCCAGTACTTC CASSERRGMETQYF
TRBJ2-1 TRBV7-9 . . TGTGCCAGCAGCCCCAGTACCGTCTCCTACAATGAGCAGTTCTTC CASSPSTVSYNEQFF
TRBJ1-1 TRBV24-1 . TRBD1 TGTGCCACCAGTGGCACCACCGACAGGGGAGAAGCTGAAGCTTTCTTT CATSGTTDRGEAEAFF
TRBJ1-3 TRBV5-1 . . TGCGCCAGCAGCTTAACAGGGTATGGAAACACCATATATTTT CASSLTGYGNTIYF
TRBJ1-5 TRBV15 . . TGTGCCACCAGCAGGTCGGACTCTCATGGTCAGCCCCAGCATTTT CATSRSDSHGQPQHF
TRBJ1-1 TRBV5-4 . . TGTGCCAGCAGCTTGGGCAGGGCTGAAGCTTTCTTT CASSLGRAEAFF
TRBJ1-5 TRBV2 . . TGTGCCAGCAGTGCTGGAAGCAATCAGCCCCAGCATTTT CASSAGSNQPQHF
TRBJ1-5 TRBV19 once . TGTGCCAGTCAAACAGGGATGGGGTATCAGCCCCAGCATTTT CASQTGMGYQPQHF
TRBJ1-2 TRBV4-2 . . TGTGCCAGCAGCCAAGATTTGACAGTTGGCGGCTACACCTTC CASSQDLTVGGYTF
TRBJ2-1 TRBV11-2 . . TGTGCCAGCAGCTTCCCGAACAGTTACGCTAAGTTCTTC CASSFPNSYAKFF
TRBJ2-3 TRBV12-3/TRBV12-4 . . TGTGCCAGCAGACAGGACAGCACAGATACGCAGTATTTT CASRQDSTDTQYF
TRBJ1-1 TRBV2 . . TGTGCCAGCAGAGACATGGACACTGAAGCTTTCTTT CASRDMDTEAFF
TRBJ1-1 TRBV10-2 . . TGCGCCAGCAGTGAGGGCACACGAGGAACTGAAGCTTTCTTT CASSEGTRGTEAFF